This T cell receptor (beta chain) was sequenced for a study of blood T cell repertoires in COVID-19. Whole-study context: Specimens from acute and convalescent COVID-19 originated in the United States, Italy and Spain. In each case, the material was cDNA or gDNA derived from T cells, B-cell-depleted T cells, or PBMCs.

This CDR3 is built from 12 residues. The V end was cut by 6 bases, the J end by 7 bases, with 12 bases between. Original data processing: Estimates of nucleated cell counts were drawn from the amplification of reference gene primers. Generated by immunoSEQ multiplex PCR, the TCRdb table keeps only in-frame clones and is missing some. The D gene and trimming were derived from the DNA, and the V and J assignments and clone size from that table. The data hold over 100,000 clones, with approximately 84% observed a single time. V gene TRBV12-3 or TRBV12-4 combines with J gene TRBJ1-2, with D unresolved. The TCR comes from a middle-aged man with acute or convalescent COVID-19. The material sequenced was peripheral blood. The CDR3: CASSPPRGGYTF. Here the CDR3 DNA reads TGTGCCAGCAGCCCCCCCCGGGGTGGCTACACCTTC.